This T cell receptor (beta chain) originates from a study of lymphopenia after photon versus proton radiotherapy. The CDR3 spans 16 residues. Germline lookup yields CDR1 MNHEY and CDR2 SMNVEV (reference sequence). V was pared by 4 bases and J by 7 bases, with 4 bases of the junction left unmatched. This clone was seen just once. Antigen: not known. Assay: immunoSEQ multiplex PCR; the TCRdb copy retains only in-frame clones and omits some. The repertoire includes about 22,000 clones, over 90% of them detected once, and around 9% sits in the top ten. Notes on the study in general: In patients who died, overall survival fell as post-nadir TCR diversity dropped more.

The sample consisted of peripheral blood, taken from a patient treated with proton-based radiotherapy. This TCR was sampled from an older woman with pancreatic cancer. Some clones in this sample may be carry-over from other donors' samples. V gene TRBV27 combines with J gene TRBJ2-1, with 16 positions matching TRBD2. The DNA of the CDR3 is TGTGCCAGCAGTTCTGGGACTAGCGGGAGGGGGAATGAGCAGTTCTTC. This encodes CASSSGTSGRGNEQFF.